The rows below give T cell receptor beta chains drawn from one sample of a study of shared clonotypes between healthy human individuals. Here immunoSEQ multiplex PCR was the method, and the copy in TCRdb shows in-frame clones only, minus some. The table lists roughly 2.1 million clones, 93% of them singletons, with more than 1.5% in the top ten. What was sequenced was naive CD8+ T cells from PBMCs. Receptors were obtained from a man in his late teens or twenties in good health. Some clones in this sample may be carry-over from other donors' samples. CDR3s include the opening cysteine and the closing phenylalanine or tryptophan. Fields, in order: J gene, V gene, CDR3 protein.

>TRBJ2-7|TRBV5-6
CASSLASSSYEQYF
>TRBJ2-1|TRBV27
CASSPRGLVQSYNEQFF
>TRBJ1-1|TRBV6-1
CASSEGVGRVNTEAFF
>TRBJ2-1|TRBV6-1
CASSGGGEQFF
>TRBJ2-7|TRBV11-2
CASSLVGGFSYEQYF
>TRBJ2-1|TRBV27
CASSLGSGLNEQFF
>TRBJ2-3|TRBV2
CASRGTDSQSPDTQYF
>TRBJ1-5|TRBV28
CASSSRTPDRDEQPQHF
>TRBJ2-7|TRBV27
CASSLMPVHRAREQYF
>TRBJ2-1|TRBV27
CASSYIQGNEQFF
>TRBJ1-3|TRBV12-1
CASSFRGGRSGNTIYF
>TRBJ2-3|TRBV11-1
CASSRSGGTDTQYF
>TRBJ1-2|TRBV14
CASSQVLKGPRDGYTF
>TRBJ2-7|TRBV30
CAWSYGGGSYEQYF
>TRBJ2-7|TRBV27
CASSLLSAGAAYEQYF
>TRBJ2-2|TRBV25-1
CASEGGPPGELFF
>TRBJ2-7|TRBV14
CASSQIAGGVYEQYF
>TRBJ2-5|TRBV6-1
CASSEEPTGGLQETQYF
>TRBJ1-2|TRBV7-9
CASSLAVPQAGYTF
>TRBJ2-2|TRBV27
CASSLSLLNGELFF
>TRBJ1-1|TRBV11-2
CASSLSRHGGTEAFF
>TRBJ1-1|TRBV27
CATGDTRWTEAFF